The present T cell receptor (beta chain) was sequenced within a study of shared clonotypes between healthy human individuals. The CDR3 consists of 14 residues. Germline V gives CDR1 LNHDA, CDR2 SQIVND (reference sequence). V was cut by 5 bases and J by 2 bases, with 10 bases left in between. The repertoire was sequenced with immunoSEQ multiplex PCR; TCRdb's copy has only in-frame clones and lacks some. The sample holds 450,000 to 500,000 clones, 81% seen once. Material for sequencing was PBMCs. The receptor's source is a woman in her forties in good health. Some clones in this sample may be carry-over from other donors' samples. This rearrangement joins TRBV19 to TRBJ1-5; maybe TRBD1 (6 bases). The CDR3 sequence is CASSSWTGNQPQHF. CDR3 coding DNA: TGTGCCAGTAGTTCATGGACAGGCAATCAGCCCCAGCATTTT.